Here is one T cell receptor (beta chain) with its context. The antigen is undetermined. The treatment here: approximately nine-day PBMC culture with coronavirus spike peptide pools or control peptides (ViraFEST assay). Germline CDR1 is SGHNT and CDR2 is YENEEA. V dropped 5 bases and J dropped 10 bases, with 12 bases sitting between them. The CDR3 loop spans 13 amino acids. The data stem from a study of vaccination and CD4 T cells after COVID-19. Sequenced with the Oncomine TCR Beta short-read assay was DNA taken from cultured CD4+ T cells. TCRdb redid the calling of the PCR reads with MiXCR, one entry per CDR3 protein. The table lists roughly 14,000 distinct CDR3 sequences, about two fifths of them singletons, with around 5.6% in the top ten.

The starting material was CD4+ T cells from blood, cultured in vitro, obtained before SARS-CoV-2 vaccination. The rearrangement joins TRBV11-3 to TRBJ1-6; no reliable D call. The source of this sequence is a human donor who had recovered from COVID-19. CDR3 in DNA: TGTGCCAGCAGCCCGGCCGGGGTATCACCCCTCCACTTT. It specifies CASSPAGVSPLHF.